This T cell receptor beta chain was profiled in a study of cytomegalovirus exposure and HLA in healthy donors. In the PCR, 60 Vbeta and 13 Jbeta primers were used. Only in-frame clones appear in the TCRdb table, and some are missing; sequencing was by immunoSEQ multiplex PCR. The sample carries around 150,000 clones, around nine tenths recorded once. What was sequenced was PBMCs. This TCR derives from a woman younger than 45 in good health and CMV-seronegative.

The CDR3 region is CASSLTLFDEQFF. The CDR3 DNA reads as TGTGCCAGCAGCTTAACCCTTTTCGATGAGCAGTTCTTC. The genes are TRBV7-3 and TRBJ2-1; D call uncertain. V was pared by 0 bases and J by 8 bases, with 8 bases between. CDR3 length: 13 residues. Germline values: CDR1 SGHTA, CDR2 FQGTGA.